This T cell receptor (beta chain) was observed in a study of PD-1 blockade in classical Hodgkin lymphoma. Whole-study context: Nivolumab was given intravenously to patients at 3 mg/kg every 2 weeks.

This table comes from immunoSEQ multiplex PCR, and its TCRdb copy is limited to in-frame clones, with some not included. The top ten hold under 3% of the sample, which has about 41,000 clones, around 74% seen once. Time point meaning: cycle 4 day 1 (C4D1), after 5 to 7 weeks of nivolumab. Every single patient, without exception, relapsed after autologous stem cell transplantation, and brentuximab vedotin exposure varied. Best response was recorded as complete response, partial response or progressive disease. The CDR3 extends over 17 amino acids. Germline values: CDR1 LGHNA, CDR2 YNFKEQ. With 0 bases removed from V and 0 bases from J, the gap between germline ends came to 15 bases.

The receptor was derived from a human donor with classical Hodgkin lymphoma. The chain couples TRBV4-2 to TRBJ2-7; D could derive from TRBD1 or TRBD2 (5 bases each). Sequenced here: peripheral blood mononuclear cells (PBMCs), sampled before the fourth cycle of nivolumab. The CDR3 region is CASSQEGVFGDSYEQYF. The CDR3 nucleotides are TGTGCCAGCAGCCAAGAAGGGGTTTTCGGGGACTCCTACGAGCAGTACTTC.